The T cell receptor beta chain under discussion was sequenced for a study of T cell responses to AZD1222 COVID-19 vaccine (dated by TCRdb to about 2021). Broadly, across the study: AZD1222 recipients given second doses at about 4 weeks or at about 12 weeks were pooled, since spike-specific TCR depth and breadth were not found to differ between the two schedules. A total of 233 trial participants underwent TCR sequencing, of whom 207 received two doses of AZD1222 and about 25 received two doses of the MenACWY control vaccine. Trial participants were enrolled by age into 18-55, 56-69 and 70-plus year subgroups, with around 150, 28 and 57 TCR-sequenced participants respectively. Study-wide findings and limitations: The whole spike protein was spanned by vaccine-associated CD4 TCRs, and dominant responses were seen in regions 160-218 and 743-854. The 56-69-year group was small, and its depth increase did not reach significance, likely because of low power. Because no day 14 peak-response samples were available, the repertoires could be characterized only after the peak T cell response. Only five or six AZD1222 recipients were SARS-CoV-2 seropositive at baseline, limiting conclusions about previously exposed vaccinees. Reportedly, almost half of the unique spike-specific TCRs recognized epitopes lying outside the regions that are mutated in the B.1.351 and B.1.1.7 variants. Participants were mostly white British and included more females than males, and it was suggested by the authors that clonal diversity may have been underestimated. A significant rise in spike-specific TCR breadth and depth was observed after two AZD1222 doses relative to day 0 and relative to MenACWY recipients.

V lost 5 bases and J lost 0 bases, and the count of bases not matched to a germline gene is 2. The cysteine opens and the phenylalanine closes a CDR3 of 15 amino acids. Only the CDR3 part of the read is kept: 45 bases, read in frame from the first base. The germline V gene (reference sequence) yields LNHDA for CDR1 and SQIVND for CDR2. In regard to this clone: Which antigen it targets is not known. One base away there is no much larger clone; base qualities are not given.

Per the publication, the time point label means: baseline before first vaccination. Vaccinee samples came from UK trials COV001 and COV002, including a single-blind randomized controlled phase 2/3 trial of AZD1222 (ChAdOx1 nCoV-19) in healthy adults. Trial participant PBMC samples were collected at day 0 and day 28 after the second dose for TCRbeta chain sequencing. The CDR3 regions of human TCRbeta chains were analyzed by immunosequencing. Regarding the original processing steps: TCRs in the repertoires were compared against a reference library of SARS-CoV-2-specific TCRs that had been generated with the MIRA antigen-specificity platform. Breadth was defined as the fraction of unique TCRs that were SARS-CoV-2-associated, and depth was defined as the fraction of total T cells that were SARS-CoV-2-associated. Using the MIRA data, each spike-specific TCR was mapped to the spike region that the TCR reacts to and placed in a CD4 or CD8 class. Log10-transformed breadth and depth values were compared by one-way ANOVA with Sidak's multiple comparisons tests. TCRdb carries this immuneACCESS record with in-frame sequences only. Its versions omit some clonotypes, under half of them owing to an unresolved V gene in the studies checked, with the rest unexplained. D and trimming come from the DNA, and the V and J calls and clone size come from that table. The sample includes around 70,000 clones, with around nine tenths observed a single time. Of the sample, around 8% is held by the ten largest clones.

Sequenced material: peripheral blood, taken on day 0 of AZD1222 vaccination. The chain employs TRBV19 and TRBJ2-1; TRBD2 lines up with 9 middle nucleotides. The sequence came from an adult in good health. The nucleotide sequence reads as follows: TGTGCCAGTAGTGCAGCGGGAGGCTCCTACAATGAGCAGTTCTTC. It translates as CASSAAGGSYNEQFF.